This TCR beta chain was recorded in a study of shared clonotypes between healthy human individuals. About the study: Donors consisted of a couple of women and three men between 18 and 49. CD4 naive and CD4 memory each took three plates per donor, while CD8 naive took two and CD8 memory one.

Donors, without exception, were Caucasian adults residing in Nashville, Tennessee. This CDR3 has 12 residues. Germline CDR1 reads SEHNR; CDR2 reads FQNEAQ (reference sequence). Trimming pared 4 bases from V and 7 bases from J, leaving 11 bases between. TCRdb keeps only in-frame clones here, not all; method: immunoSEQ multiplex PCR. Of some 680,000 clones listed, roughly 73% are singletons. Sequencing input: memory CD4+ T cells sorted from blood. Subset given: CD45RA-negative fraction. The sequence was obtained from a woman in her twenties or thirties in good health. The J gene is TRBJ2-7, the V gene TRBV7-9; D may be TRBD1 (5 bases). This CDR3 is CASSYRQYEQYF. CDR3 bases: TGTGCCAGCAGCTACCGACAGTATGAGCAGTACTTC.